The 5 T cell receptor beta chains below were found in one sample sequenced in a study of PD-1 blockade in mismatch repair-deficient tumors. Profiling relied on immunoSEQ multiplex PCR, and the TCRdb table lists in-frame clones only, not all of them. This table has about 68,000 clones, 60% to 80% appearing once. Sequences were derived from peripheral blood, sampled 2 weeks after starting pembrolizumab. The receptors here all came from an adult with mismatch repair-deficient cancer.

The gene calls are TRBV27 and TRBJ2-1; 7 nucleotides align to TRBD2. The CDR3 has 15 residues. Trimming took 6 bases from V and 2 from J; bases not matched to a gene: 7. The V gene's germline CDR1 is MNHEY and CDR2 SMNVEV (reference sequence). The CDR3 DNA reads TGTGCCAGCAGCCTTACTAGCGCGGCCTACAATGAGCAGTTCTTC. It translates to CASSLTSAAYNEQFF.

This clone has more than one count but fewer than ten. Here the CDR3 reads CAISGRGENTEAFF. The CDR3, as DNA: TGTGCCATCAGTGGCCGAGGGGAGAACACTGAAGCTTTCTTT. The chain is built from TRBV10-3 and TRBJ1-1; D is perhaps TRBD1 (5 bases). The CDR3 length is 14 residues. Germline V gene lookup returns CDR1 ENHRY and CDR2 SYGVKD. V lost 4 bases to trimming and J lost 1 base, with 10 bases between them.

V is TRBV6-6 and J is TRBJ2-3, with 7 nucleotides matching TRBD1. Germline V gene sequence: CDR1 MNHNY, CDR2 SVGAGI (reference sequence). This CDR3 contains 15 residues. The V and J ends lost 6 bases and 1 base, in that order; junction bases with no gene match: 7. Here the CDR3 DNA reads TGTGCCAGCAGATCCTCCGGGACAGGCACAGATACGCAGTATTTT. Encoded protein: CASRSSGTGTDTQYF.

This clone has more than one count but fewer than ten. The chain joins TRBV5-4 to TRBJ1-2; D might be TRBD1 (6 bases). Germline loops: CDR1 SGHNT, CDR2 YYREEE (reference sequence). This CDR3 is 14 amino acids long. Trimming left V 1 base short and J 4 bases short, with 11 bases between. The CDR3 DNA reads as TGTGCCAGCAGCTTGCGTCAGGGGAGCTATGGCTACACCTTC. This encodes CASSLRQGSYGYTF.

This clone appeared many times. The CDR3 coding sequence is TGTGCCAGCAGCTCGCCCCTGGCCAGGAGCTCCTACGAGCAGTACTTC. Translation: CASSSPLARSSYEQYF. The genes are TRBV21-1 and TRBJ2-7. TRBV21-1 is a documented pseudogene. This CDR3 contains 16 residues.